The rows below give T cell receptor beta chains drawn from one sample of a study of memory CD4+ T cells and cytomegalovirus serostatus. Generated by immunoSEQ multiplex PCR, the TCRdb table keeps only in-frame clones and is missing some. The data show approximately 61,000 clones, with roughly 80% seen just once and less than 0.6% held by the top ten. Sample: memory CD4+ T cells from blood. The source is an adult in good health and CMV-seronegative. Some clones in this sample may be carry-over from other donors' samples. CDR3s include the opening cysteine and the closing phenylalanine or tryptophan. D genes are given only for firm matches. Clone size is stated in some rows and not others, as once, few, many or a class when expanded.

cdr3_nt cdr3_aa j_call d_call clone_size v_call
TGTGCCAGCAGCGCAGGCCAAAATTGGGGGCAAGAGACCCAGTACTTC CASSAGQNWGQETQYF TRBJ2-5 . . TRBV7-9
TGTGCCAGCAGCTCAGAGGACAGTTATGGCTACACCTTC CASSSEDSYGYTF TRBJ1-2 . . TRBV5-6
TGTGCCAGCAGTCCGCTTGAGACAGGGCTGAATCAGCCCCAGCATTTT CASSPLETGLNQPQHF TRBJ1-5 TRBD1 . TRBV2
TGTGCCAGCAGTTTAAGGTGGGCTAACAAACACGAGCAGTACTTC CASSLRWANKHEQYF TRBJ2-7 . few TRBV27
TGTGCCAGCAGCTGGGGACTCCAACAGATTTCAGATACGCAGTATTTT CASSWGLQQISDTQYF TRBJ2-3 . once TRBV7-2
TGTGCCAGCAGCTTAGGGATTTTAGCGGGAGGGCCTGAGGAGACCCAGTACTTC CASSLGILAGGPEETQYF TRBJ2-5 TRBD2 few TRBV7-2
TGTGCCAGCAGGGCTACGACAGGGGCCCACGGTGAGCAGTTCTTC CASRATTGAHGEQFF TRBJ2-1 TRBD1 . TRBV2
TGTGCCAGCAGTGAAGGTATAGGGACCGCACAGTACTTC CASSEGIGTAQYF TRBJ2-4 . . TRBV25-1
TGTGCCAGCAGTTTCACGGGTGTCGGACAGGGTAACTTCTATGGCTACACCTTC CASSFTGVGQGNFYGYTF TRBJ1-2 TRBD1 . TRBV28
TGCAGTGCTAGCCAGGACGAGCAGTACTTC CSASQDEQYF TRBJ2-7 . . TRBV20-1
TGTGCCAGCAGCCAAGACCCGGAGACAGGGGAGGGAGAGACCCAGTACTTC CASSQDPETGEGETQYF TRBJ2-5 . . TRBV4-2
TGTGCCAGCAGTTACTCGGTAAGAGGGAGTGAGCAGTTCTTC CASSYSVRGSEQFF TRBJ2-1 . . TRBV6-5
TGTGCCAGCAGCCAGGGGGCGCGGAATCAGCCCCAGCATTTT CASSQGARNQPQHF TRBJ1-5 TRBD1 . TRBV2
TGTGCCAGCAGCATAGTAGCTAACTATGGCTACACCTTC CASSIVANYGYTF TRBJ1-2 . . TRBV5-4
TGTGCCAGTAGTATAAGGGCCACCTACGAGCAGTACTTC CASSIRATYEQYF TRBJ2-7 . . TRBV19
TGTGCCAACCGGGACAGGGAGGGTACTGAAGCTTTCTTT CANRDREGTEAFF TRBJ1-1 TRBD1 . TRBV10-3
TGTGCCAGCAAGGTGGAGACGAACACCGGGGAGCTGTTTTTT CASKVETNTGELFF TRBJ2-2 . . TRBV28
TGCGCCAGCACCCGGGACAGGGGAGAAGAGGGCTACACCTTC CASTRDRGEEGYTF TRBJ1-2 TRBD1 . TRBV5-1
TGTGCCAGCAGCTTCCTCAATATCATACAAAATGAGCAGTTCTTC CASSFLNIIQNEQFF TRBJ2-1 . once TRBV7-9
TGTGCCAGCAGCTTAGCCCGGAACACTGAAGCTTTCTTT CASSLARNTEAFF TRBJ1-1 . . TRBV11-2
TGTGCCAGCAGCTTCTGGGCGGGGGGAGGAGAGACCCAGTACTTC CASSFWAGGGETQYF TRBJ2-5 TRBD2 . TRBV7-2
TGTGCCAGCAGCTTTTCTTTCTGGACTAGCGGGAGTAGGGATGAGCAGTTCTTC CASSFSFWTSGSRDEQFF TRBJ2-1 TRBD2 once TRBV7-2
TGTGCCAGCAGCTTCGACAGGAGCTCTAATCAGCCCCAGCATTTT CASSFDRSSNQPQHF TRBJ1-5 . once TRBV7-2
TGCGCCAGCAGCTTGTTTGGGGCCACACATGAAAAACTGTTTTTT CASSLFGATHEKLFF TRBJ1-4 . . TRBV5-1
TGTGCCAGCAGGCCCACCGGGACTAGCCGGGGCAATGAGCAGTTCTTC CASRPTGTSRGNEQFF TRBJ2-1 TRBD2 . TRBV27
TGCAGTGCCTCATCTAGGAACATTCAGTACTTC CSASSRNIQYF TRBJ2-4 . . TRBV20-1
TGTGCCAGCAGCTTAGTAAGGGTAAGCCCTCACTACGAGCAGTACTTC CASSLVRVSPHYEQYF TRBJ2-7 . . TRBV11-2
TGCGCCAGCAGCCAAGATGATTATCGGGGGAAATCTCAAGCTTTCTTT CASSQDDYRGKSQAFF TRBJ1-1 . few TRBV4-1
TGTGCCAGCAGCTTAGCCTTGTACCAGCCCCAGCATTTT CASSLALYQPQHF TRBJ1-5 . . TRBV7-2
TGTGCCAGCAGTCCCACCGAGCGGGAGGGCCGCTACAATGAGCAGTTCTTC CASSPTEREGRYNEQFF TRBJ2-1 TRBD2 . TRBV27
TGTGCCAGCAGTTTGTCTTCGGGAGAAGAGAAACTGTTTTTT CASSLSSGEEKLFF TRBJ1-4 . . TRBV28
TGCGCCAGCAGCCCCACCCGGATCGGAGAAAAAAAGCTGAACACTGAAGCTTTCTTT CASSPTRIGEKKLNTEAFF TRBJ1-1 . few TRBV4-1
TGTGCCAGCAGCCAAGGGGGGGCCGATGAAAAACTGTTTTTT CASSQGGADEKLFF TRBJ1-4 . . TRBV28
TGTGCCAGCGGTCTGCAGGGGGGAGTAGGCACTGAAGCTTTCTTT CASGLQGGVGTEAFF TRBJ1-1 TRBD1 few TRBV7-9
TGTGCCAGCAGTGGGGGTAATGGCTACACCTTC CASSGGNGYTF TRBJ1-2 . few TRBV6-4
TGTGCCAGCAGTAGACCATCCAATTCACCCCTCCACTTT CASSRPSNSPLHF TRBJ1-6 . . TRBV28
TGTGCCAGCAGTTACAAAAACATTCAGTACTTC CASSYKNIQYF TRBJ2-4 . . TRBV25-1
TGCGCCAGCAGCTTCCGCGCTGTCCCGAGAGGGAAAAACATTCAGTACTTC CASSFRAVPRGKNIQYF TRBJ2-4 . . TRBV4-1
TGTGCCTGGAGCCGGAGGGCCCCGGGGACTGAAGCTTTCTTT CAWSRRAPGTEAFF TRBJ1-1 . . TRBV30
TGTGCCAGCTCTCCTGAGAAGGTCGGGGAGACCCAGTACTTC CASSPEKVGETQYF TRBJ2-5 . . TRBV28
TGTGCCAGCAGCTTGACAGGTAATCAGCCCCAGCATTTT CASSLTGNQPQHF TRBJ1-5 . . TRBV7-2
TGTGCCAGCAGCAACGTTCGGGGACAGGGGATGAGGAAACTGTTTTTT CASSNVRGQGMRKLFF TRBJ1-4 TRBD1 once TRBV11-2
TGTGCCAGCAGCCCCCTAGCGGGATTAGCGGAGACCCAGTACTTC CASSPLAGLAETQYF TRBJ2-5 TRBD2 once TRBV7-9
TGTGCCAGCAGCCTCCACCACCTAGCGGGGCAAGAGACCCAGTACTTC CASSLHHLAGQETQYF TRBJ2-5 TRBD2 . TRBV7-2
TGTGCCAGCAGTGAGGTGGTATCCTATGGCTACACCTTC CASSEVVSYGYTF TRBJ1-2 . . TRBV2
TGTGCCAGCAGCACGGCCGGGACAGGGGCCTACGAGCAGTACTTC CASSTAGTGAYEQYF TRBJ2-7 TRBD1 . TRBV5-4
TGCGCCAGCAGCTTGACCCTCTCCTACGAGCAGTACTTC CASSLTLSYEQYF TRBJ2-7 . . TRBV5-1
TGTGCCAGCAGCTTATACGGGCAGGGTCAAGGCTACGAGCAGTACTTC CASSLYGQGQGYEQYF TRBJ2-7 . . TRBV7-2
TGTGCCAGCAGCTTGTACCAAGAGACCCAGTACTTC CASSLYQETQYF TRBJ2-5 . . TRBV5-4
TGTGCCAGCAGCCGAGGCGGGAGTGAGACAGATACGCAGTATTTT CASSRGGSETDTQYF TRBJ2-3 TRBD2 . TRBV4-2
TGTGCCTGGAGTGTAGGGCAGGGAGGCGGTAATTCACCCCTCCACTTT CAWSVGQGGGNSPLHF TRBJ1-6 . once TRBV30
TGCGCCAGCAGCTTGCCAGGGGAGGAGACCCAGTACTTC CASSLPGEETQYF TRBJ2-5 . once TRBV5-1
TGTGCCAGCCCGAGGGGCTCCTACAATGAGCAGTTCTTC CASPRGSYNEQFF TRBJ2-1 . . TRBV7-9
TGTGCCAGCAGTTTGACAGGGGGCCTTGAAGCTTTCTTT CASSLTGGLEAFF TRBJ1-1 TRBD1 . TRBV7-8
TGTGCCAGCAGTTCGGGGACTAGCCAGCACGAGCAGTACTTC CASSSGTSQHEQYF TRBJ2-7 TRBD2 . TRBV28
TGCGCCAGCAGCTTAGGAGGTACGGGAAACACCATATATTTT CASSLGGTGNTIYF TRBJ1-3 . once TRBV5-1
TGTGCCAGCAGTGAGGGGGGCTGGGCCGGGGAGCTGTTTTTT CASSEGGWAGELFF TRBJ2-2 . . TRBV25-1
TGTGCCAGCAGCTCCTCCACGCCAAGACAGGGGGCGACCTACGAGCAGTACTTC CASSSSTPRQGATYEQYF TRBJ2-7 TRBD1 . TRBV11-2
TGTGCCAGCTCACCCGCCCAGGGCTACGAGCAGTACTTC CASSPAQGYEQYF TRBJ2-7 . . TRBV18
TGTGCCAGCAGCTTGAGGGGAGCTAATGAAAAACTGTTTTTT CASSLRGANEKLFF TRBJ1-4 . once TRBV5-8